Detailed here is one T cell receptor (beta chain). The data were taken from a study of cytomegalovirus exposure and HLA in healthy donors. Vbeta (60) and Jbeta (13) primers were used in the PCR. The protocol was immunoSEQ multiplex PCR, while the TCRdb copy is restricted to in-frame clones and leaves out a portion. The data contain approximately 150,000 clones, approximately 80% of them seen just once; the ten biggest clones take up around 4.1%. The TCR comes from a man aged 35-49 years in good health and CMV-seronegative. The specimen was PBMCs.

The CDR3 loop reads CASSEGVPGELFF. CDR3 sequence (DNA): TGCGCCAGCAGCGAGGGGGTTCCCGGGGAGCTGTTTTTT. The chain couples TRBV5-1 to TRBJ2-2; D possibly corresponds to TRBD1 (6 bases). Germline CDR1 and CDR2: SGHRS and YFSETQ. Trimming cost V 4 bases and J 6 bases, with 10 bases left between them. The CDR3 contains 13 residues.